This TCR beta chain was profiled in a study of regulatory T cells in long-lasting Graves disease. Time point indicated: newly diagnosed GD, antithyroid drugs for less than 3 months. PBMC-extracted RNA yielded the TCR library. For TCR beta, libraries came from iRepertoire HTBI primers and Arm-PCR of CDR3 regions. MiXCR was run by TCRdb on the multiplex PCR reads, yielding one entry per CDR3 protein. The sample has 350,000 to 500,000 distinct CDR3 sequences; about 17% are singletons. In regard to this clonotype: This could be a read error, since a much larger clone is one nucleotide away.

The CDR3 extends over 16 amino acids. Germline CDR1 is MNHEY and CDR2 is SMNVEV (reference sequence). These data were also filed under a second study, of T cells in Graves' hyperthyroidism and ophthalmopathy.

V usage is TRBV27 and J usage is TRBJ2-7; TRBD1 aligns across 9 bases. The sample in question was peripheral blood mononuclear cells (PBMCs), obtained at new diagnosis, from a patient treated with antithyroid drugs. The origin of this receptor is a woman aged 30 to 39 with Graves disease. The CDR3 reads CASSLTDRGSSYGQYF. The CDR3 DNA is TGTGCCAGCAGTTTGACGGACAGGGGCAGCTCCTACGGGCAGTACTTC.